The clone carrying this T cell receptor beta chain was counted only a few times. Its antigen is undetermined. The sample originates from a study of T cell repertoires in cytomegalovirus infection. Study outcomes and limitations: The ex vivo response was dominated by HLA-C-restricted CMV-specific TCR beta clonotypes.

The V end was cut by 7 bases, the J end by 3 bases, with 12 bases between. The germline gives CDR1 MNHEY, CDR2 SVGAGI. This CDR3 has 13 amino acids. TCRdb re-derived calls from the reads in MiXCR, one entry per CDR3 protein. The sample shows about 450,000 distinct CDR3 sequences, about a third of them seen only once. This TCR came from a human donor in good health (CMV status not recorded). Some clones in this sample may be carry-over from other donors' samples. The chain couples TRBV6-5 to TRBJ1-1; possible D gene TRBD1, 5 bases. The source material was PBMCs. The CDR3 DNA is TGTGCCAGCATGGTTAGGGGCGACACTGAAGCTTTCTTT. Translating it yields CASMVRGDTEAFF.